This record covers a single T cell receptor beta chain. Its antigen remains unknown. This sample is drawn from a study of beta chain features in type 1 diabetes. V shed 4 bases and J 7 bases; nucleotides not matched to a gene: 10. The CDR3 totals 15 residues. Germline V CDR1 and CDR2: SQVTM, ANQGSEA. Study outcomes and limitations: TCRB repertoires of naive, central memory and Treg cells appeared more similar among patients than among healthy donors. Researchers report that Type 1 diabetes patients had moderately but significantly shorter TCRB CDR3s across all four CD4+ subsets.

Expressed TCRB transcripts got sequenced, as all isolated RNA was reverse transcribed. Sequencing was performed with immunoSEQ multiplex PCR; in TCRdb, only in-frame clones are kept and a portion is missing. The sample holds under 450,000 clones; approximately 15% are singletons and the top ten take 0.035% to 0.04%. Sorting that relied on CD45RO/CCR7/CD25/CD127/CD95/CD27 yielded CD4+ naive, central memory, regulatory and stem cell-like memory cells. The receptor comes from a man aged 30 to 45 in good health. The sample was naive CD4+ T cells from blood. The V and J genes are TRBV29-1 and TRBJ2-1, with 10 bases aligning to TRBD1. CDR3 in DNA: TGCAGCGTTGGAATAGGACAGGGGGGGCCTAATGAGCAGTTCTTC. This translates into CSVGIGQGGPNEQFF.